Sequencing of this TCR beta chain was carried out in a study of vaccination effects on CD4 cells after COVID-19. Notes on this clone: No antigen is known for it.

Using immunoSEQ multiplex PCR, the repertoire was profiled, and TCRdb retains in-frame clones only, with some absent. This sample has roughly 27,000 clones, with about 80% found just once. The V end was cut by 5 bases, the J end by 0 bases, with 22 bases between. This CDR3 has 18 residues. Germline CDR1 is SGHVS and CDR2 is FQNEAQ. Antigen-specific CD4+ T cells expanded by the ViraFEST assay with viral peptide pools were then sequenced. CD4+ T cells were isolated after approximately 10 days of culture. Each participant was administered two doses of either the BNT162b2 or the mRNA-1273 vaccine. The material sequenced was CD4+ T cells from PBMCs cultured with HCoV-NL63 spike peptides, taken after COVID-19 vaccination. This sequence joins TRBV7-8 and TRBJ1-1; D is undetermined. The sequence was obtained from a human donor who received a COVID-19 vaccine. Some clones in this sample may be carry-over from other donors' samples. The CDR3 nucleotides read TGTGCCAGCAGCCCACCCTGGGGTCCCAATCTCATGAACACTGAAGCTTTCTTT. This translates into CASSPPWGPNLMNTEAFF.